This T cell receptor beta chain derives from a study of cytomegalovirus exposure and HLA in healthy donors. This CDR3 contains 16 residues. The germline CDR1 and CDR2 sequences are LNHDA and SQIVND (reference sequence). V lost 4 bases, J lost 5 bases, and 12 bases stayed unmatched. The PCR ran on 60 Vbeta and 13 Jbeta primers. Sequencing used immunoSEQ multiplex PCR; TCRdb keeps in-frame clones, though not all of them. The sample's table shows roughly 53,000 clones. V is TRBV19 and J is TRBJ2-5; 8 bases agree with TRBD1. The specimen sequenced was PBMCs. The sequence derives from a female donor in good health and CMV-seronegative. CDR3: CASSTLGRGPSETQYF. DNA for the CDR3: TGTGCCAGTAGTACCCTAGGCAGGGGGCCATCGGAGACCCAGTACTTC.